The 15 T cell receptor beta chains listed next were all sequenced from one sample in a study of control samples from healthy donors and cancer patients. Some clones are missing from TCRdb's copy, which holds only in-frame ones; the method was immunoSEQ multiplex PCR. The sample lists 100,000 to 120,000 clones, roughly 88% occurring once. Material: PBMCs. The receptor source for this set is a woman in her sixties with lung cancer.

J is TRBJ2-6 and V is TRBV10-3, with a tentative D call TRBD1 (5 bases). Trimming removed 0 bases from V and 4 bases from J, with 7 bases in between. The CDR3 has 15 amino acids. CDR1 is ENHRY, CDR2 SYGVKD, per germline. The CDR3 DNA is TGTGCCATCAGTGAGTCAGGGGTCGGGGCCAACGTCCTGACTTTC. The encoded protein is CAISESGVGANVLTF.

The chain is built from TRBV7-2 and TRBJ1-2; 11 bases are shared with TRBD1. This CDR3 region has 17 residues. V was pared by 4 bases and J by 7 bases, with 14 bases of the junction left unmatched. Germline CDR1 is SGHTA and CDR2 is FQGNSA. CDR3 nucleotide sequence: TGTGCCAGCAGCTCAGGACAGGGGGCGCTTCCCCGGGGTGGCTACACCTTC. It translates to CASSSGQGALPRGGYTF.

The CDR3 DNA sequence: TGCGCCAGCAGCTTGGAGGGACAACCGAACACTGAAGCTTTCTTT. It encodes CASSLEGQPNTEAFF. This chain links TRBV5-1 with TRBJ1-1, with D possibly being TRBD1 (6 bases). The CDR3 spans 15 residues. Trimming pared 0 bases from V and 1 base from J, leaving 10 bases between. The V gene's germline CDR1 is SGHRS and CDR2 YFSETQ.

The rearrangement uses TRBV29-1 and TRBJ1-5, with D uncertain. Germline V lookup: CDR1 SQVTM, CDR2 ANQGSEA. The CDR3 is 12 residues long. Between the trimmed V and J ends, which lost 3 bases and 11 bases, there was a span of 14 bases. CDR3 bases: TGCAGCGTTGACGCGACCGACGGAGCCCAGCATTTT. Translating it yields CSVDATDGAQHF.

J is TRBJ2-7 and V is TRBV4-1; D unresolved. This CDR3 is built from 15 residues. Per the germline V gene, CDR1 is MGHRA and CDR2 is YSYEKL. The V end lost 0 bases, the J end lost 3 bases, and 12 bases lay between the germline ends. This CDR3 is CASSQEMGFNYEQYF. The CDR3 DNA is TGCGCCAGCAGCCAAGAAATGGGGTTTAACTACGAGCAGTACTTC.

The chain couples TRBV5-8 to TRBJ2-1; D remains unclear. Trimming took off 3 bases at V and 2 bases at J, with 6 bases between the two ends. Germline V gene sequence: CDR1 SGHTS, CDR2 YDEGEE. The CDR3 is 13 amino acids. The CDR3 protein is CASSSRPYNEQFF. CDR3 coding DNA: TGTGCCAGCAGCTCTAGACCCTACAATGAGCAGTTCTTC. The variable domain in full, completed from reference TRBV5-8 and TRBJ2-1, reads EAGVTQSPTHLIKTRGQQATLRCSPISGHTSVYWYQQALGLGLQFLLWYDEGEERNRGNFPPRFSGRQFPNYSSELNVNALELEDSALYLCASSSRPYNEQFFGPGTRLTVL.

This clone was counted once. V and J are TRBV5-1 and TRBJ2-5, with D unclear. V lost 0 bases and J lost 5, with 14 bases in between. The V gene's germline CDR1 is SGHRS and CDR2 YFSETQ. The CDR3 totals 15 residues. The CDR3 nucleotides read TGCGCCAGCAGCTTGGGGCAGAACCTCGGGGAGACCCAGTACTTC. This codes for CASSLGQNLGETQYF.

The rearrangement uses TRBV7-2 and TRBJ2-1; D is possibly TRBD2 (5 bases). The V end was cut by 7 bases, the J end by 3 bases, with 22 bases between. The CDR3 covers 17 residues. Looked up from germline, CDR1 is SGHTA and CDR2 is FQGNSA. CDR3 coding DNA: TGTGCCAGCACCTTCGTCCGGGATTCCCTGTTCTACAATGAGCAGTTCTTC. Translation: CASTFVRDSLFYNEQFF. The variable domain in full, completed from reference TRBV7-2 and TRBJ2-1, reads GAGVSQSPSNKVTEKGKDVELRCDPISGHTALYWYRQSLGQGLEFLIYFQGNSAPDKSGLPSDRFSAERTGGSVSTLTIQRTQQEDSAVYLCASTFVRDSLFYNEQFFGPGTRLTVL.

The CDR3 is CASHTSGRLYNEQFF. The DNA for the CDR3 is TGTGCCAGCCATACTAGCGGGAGGTTATACAATGAGCAGTTCTTC. This chain links TRBV27 with TRBJ2-1, with TRBD2 identical over 12 bases. The junction had 6 bases not matched to a gene; V was cut back by 8 bases and J by 4 bases. This CDR3 has 15 amino acids. The germline V gene has CDR1 MNHEY and CDR2 SMNVEV (reference sequence).

This clone has just a few counts. The chain employs TRBV27 and TRBJ2-3, with a weak D call TRBD1 (6 bases). V lost 6 bases, J lost 5 bases, and 21 bases lay in between. CDR3 length: 16 amino acids. Per germline, CDR1 MNHEY and CDR2 SMNVEV (reference sequence). The CDR3, as DNA: TGTGCCAGCAGAGAACAGGGTACTCTGGGTGGAGATACGCAGTATTTT. It is translated as CASREQGTLGGDTQYF.

The rearrangement joins TRBV27 to TRBJ2-7, with 7 bases that match TRBD1. Looked up from germline, CDR1 is MNHEY and CDR2 is SMNVEV (reference sequence). The CDR3 loop spans 13 amino acids. Trimming at V came to 2 bases and at J to 3 bases, leaving 1 base not matched to a gene. Here the CDR3 DNA reads TGTGCCAGCAGTTTAACAGGGGACTACGAGCAGTACTTC. This sequence encodes CASSLTGDYEQYF.

The chain links TRBV6-6 to TRBJ2-5, with TRBD1 matching 10 bases. CDR3 length equals 17 residues. The ends lost 5 bases at V and 7 bases at J; junction bases unmatched: 16. Per the germline V gene, CDR1 is MNHNY and CDR2 is SVGAGI (reference sequence). The CDR3 DNA reads TGTGCCAGCAGTCCAACGACAGCGGACAGGGGGGGTCGGACCCAGTACTTC. It encodes CASSPTTADRGGRTQYF.

Here the CDR3 DNA reads TGCGCCAGCAGCAAGGGACAGAGCACTGAAGCTTTCTTT. This translates into CASSKGQSTEAFF. The V call is TRBV5-1, the J call TRBJ1-1; 7 bases align to TRBD1. Germline assignment: CDR1 SGHRS and CDR2 YFSETQ. Trimming cost V 4 bases and J 4 bases; bases outside gene matches: 4. The CDR3 covers 13 residues. Full variable domain (rest looked up from reference TRBV5-1 and TRBJ1-1): KAGVTQTPRYLIKTRGQQVTLSCSPISGHRSVSWYQQTPGQGLQFLFEYFSETQRNKGNFPGRFSGRQFSNSRSEMNVSTLELGDSALYLCASSKGQSTEAFFGQGTRLTVV.

The V and J genes are TRBV6-5 and TRBJ2-7; 7 nucleotides line up with TRBD2. Germline V lookup: CDR1 MNHEY, CDR2 SVGAGI. The length of the CDR3 is 13 residues. Losses at the gene ends were 5 bases for V and 7 bases for J; bases not matched to a gene: 8. CDR3 in amino acids: CASSRSGVGEQYF. CDR3 DNA: TGTGCCAGCAGTCGAAGCGGGGTCGGGGAGCAGTACTTC.

The V gene is TRBV5-1, the J gene TRBJ1-1; possibly TRBD1 for D (5 bases). The CDR3 consists of 12 residues. Trimming pared 4 bases from V and 5 bases from J, leaving 9 bases between. Germline V gene sequence: CDR1 SGHRS, CDR2 YFSETQ. The CDR3 DNA reads TGCGCCAGCAGCCCCCAGGGTACTGAAGCTTTCTTT. Its protein is CASSPQGTEAFF. The full variable domain, with the rest looked up from reference TRBV5-1 and TRBJ1-1, is KAGVTQTPRYLIKTRGQQVTLSCSPISGHRSVSWYQQTPGQGLQFLFEYFSETQRNKGNFPGRFSGRQFSNSRSEMNVSTLELGDSALYLCASSPQGTEAFFGQGTRLTVV.